This TCR beta chain was documented in a study of tumor-infiltrating lymphocytes in localized non-small cell lung cancer. Study context: Patients included smokers and never-smokers with various histologies, some sampled after neoadjuvant chemotherapy. Each patient gave resected tumor and non-adjacent uninvolved lung tissue. Whole-study findings and limits: Each assay used a separate piece of the same tissue. Tumors had more T cell infiltration than uninvolved lung, per TCRbeta sequencing and CD3 counts.

This clone was detected once. What it recognizes is unknown. This CDR3 has 16 amino acids. Germline assignment: CDR1 LGHNA and CDR2 YSLEER. Losses at the gene ends were 0 bases for V and 5 bases for J; bases not matched to a gene: 8. Using immunoSEQ multiplex PCR, the repertoire was profiled, and TCRdb retains in-frame clones only, with some absent. The sample holds about 21,000 clones, approximately 80% seen once. The source of this sequence is a human donor with non-small cell lung cancer. This sequence joins TRBV4-3 and TRBJ2-5, with 8 positions matching TRBD2. Material: lung tumor tissue. CDR3 region: CASSQDGREDGETQYF. CDR3 DNA sequence: TGCGCCAGCAGCCAAGATGGGCGGGAGGACGGGGAGACCCAGTACTTC.